This entry lists 19 T cell receptor beta chains sequenced from one sample in a study of cytomegalovirus exposure and HLA in healthy donors. PCR involved 60 Vbeta and 13 Jbeta primers. Generated by immunoSEQ multiplex PCR, the TCRdb table keeps only in-frame clones and is missing some. The sample consists of nearly 110,000 clones, about four fifths of them appearing once. Sequences were obtained from PBMCs. Receptors originate from a man aged 25-45 years in good health and CMV-seropositive.

This chain uses TRBV9 with TRBJ1-1, with a weak D call TRBD1 (5 bases). The CDR3 covers 16 residues. CDR1 and CDR2 (germline): SGDLS, YYNGEE. Trimming took off 4 bases at V and 4 bases at J, with 20 bases between the two ends. CDR3 DNA sequence: TGTGCCAGCAGCCCGGGCGGGGCCTGGGAAGCCACTGAAGCTTTCTTT. This gives the protein CASSPGGAWEATEAFF.

V and J are TRBV30 and TRBJ2-7; possible D gene TRBD1, 6 bases. CDR1 is GTSNPN, CDR2 SVGIG, per germline (reference sequence). With 2 bases removed from V and 0 bases from J, the gap between germline ends came to 14 bases. The CDR3 is 15 residues long. CDR3 residues: CAWSTKQGFSYEQYF. The DNA for the CDR3 is TGTGCCTGGAGTACCAAACAGGGATTCTCCTACGAGCAGTACTTC.

The V call is TRBV7-6, the J call TRBJ2-1; tentatively, D is TRBD2 (5 bases). Trimming took 4 bases from V and 9 from J, leaving 19 bases between them. The CDR3 has 15 residues. The germline V gene has CDR1 SGHVS and CDR2 FNYEAQ. DNA for the CDR3: TGTGCCAGCAGCTCCCGGGCTGACGGAGGAGGTGAGCAGTTCTTC. It yields the protein CASSSRADGGGEQFF.

V usage is TRBV10-3 and J usage is TRBJ2-7; 7 nucleotides agree with TRBD1. J was trimmed by 4 bases and V by 3 bases; bases with no gene match: 6. The CDR3 consists of 14 residues. Per the germline V gene, CDR1 is ENHRY and CDR2 is SYGVKD. CDR3 in amino acids: CAISDSTGKYEQYF. The CDR3 coding sequence is TGTGCCATCAGTGATTCGACAGGGAAGTACGAGCAGTACTTC.

The chain has TRBV10-2 and TRBJ1-2; D is unresolved. This CDR3 is 16 amino acids long. Trimming pared 0 bases from V and 8 bases from J, leaving 19 bases between. Looked up from germline, CDR1 is WSHSY and CDR2 is SAAADI. The CDR3 sequence is CASSESFVLRAQGYTF. The CDR3 DNA follows: TGCGCCAGCAGTGAGTCCTTTGTATTGAGGGCTCAAGGCTACACCTTC.

The chain is built from TRBV29-1 and TRBJ1-1; D uncertain. CDR1 is SQVTM, CDR2 ANQGSEA, per germline. The CDR3 is made up of 11 amino acids. Trimming left V 2 bases short and J 4 bases short, with 5 bases between. The CDR3 DNA reads as TGCAGCGTTGAACTAGTCACTGAAGCTTTCTTT. Translated, it gives CSVELVTEAFF.

CDR3 sequence reads: CASSSFLASGAHEQYF. CDR3 DNA sequence: TGTGCCAGCAGTTCGTTTCTAGCTAGCGGGGCCCACGAGCAGTACTTC. The genes are TRBV27 and TRBJ2-7, with 9 bases aligning to TRBD2. Germline V gene sequence: CDR1 MNHEY, CDR2 SMNVEV (reference sequence). Trimming at V came to 4 bases and at J to 5 bases, leaving 12 bases not matched to a gene. The CDR3 is 16 amino acids.

J is TRBJ2-5 and V is TRBV15; 11 bases align to TRBD2. The CDR3 has 16 residues. From germline, CDR1 is LNHNV and CDR2 YYDKDF (reference sequence). Germline trimming cut 0 bases from V and 5 bases from J; bases unmatched to any gene: 5. The CDR3 coding sequence is TGTGCCACCAGCAGAGAGTCACTAGCGGGGGCGGAGACCCAGTACTTC. It specifies CATSRESLAGAETQYF.

Concerning this clone: At one end the junction does not follow the germline gene, possibly because of a read error. CDR3 sequence (DNA): TGCGCCAGCAGCTTTGCAGGGGCTGGGGCCAACGGCCTGACTTTC. Translation gives CASSFAGAGANGLTF. V is TRBV5-1 and J is TRBJ2-6, with D perhaps matching TRBD1 (6 bases). CDR3 length: 15 residues. From germline, CDR1 is SGHRS and CDR2 YFSETQ.

The chain links TRBV9 to TRBJ1-1, with 8 bases identical to TRBD1. V gave up 4 bases and J gave up 5 bases; unmatched junction bases: 7. The CDR3 runs to 14 residues. Germline lookup yields CDR1 SGDLS and CDR2 YYNGEE. DNA of the CDR3: TGTGCCAGCAGCCCTCAGGGGGCGCGGACTGAAGCTTTCTTT. Translation: CASSPQGARTEAFF.

This chain joins TRBV2 and TRBJ1-4; 7 bases line up with TRBD1. This CDR3 has 14 residues. V trimming: 8 bases; J trimming: 6 bases; junction bases outside the gene matches: 9. Germline V CDR1 and CDR2: SNHLY, FYNNEI. In DNA form, the CDR3 reads TGTGCCAGCGACTTAACAGGGGACTATGAAAAACTGTTTTTT. This gives the protein CASDLTGDYEKLFF.

The chain employs TRBV6-5 and TRBJ2-6; D gene unclear. The CDR3 is 14 amino acids. V gave up 8 bases and J gave up 4 bases, with 12 bases separating them. Germline CDR1 MNHEY, CDR2 SVGAGI. CDR3: CASGPRGGANVLTF. CDR3 bases: TGTGCCAGCGGCCCTCGAGGAGGGGCCAACGTCCTGACTTTC.

The chain links TRBV5-1 to TRBJ1-2; maybe TRBD1 (6 bases). CDR1 is SGHRS, CDR2 YFSETQ, per germline. V lost 0 bases to trimming and J lost 4 bases, with 16 bases between them. The CDR3 covers 16 residues. The CDR3, as DNA: TGCGCCAGCAGCTTGGCAGGGGCGACCGGACTCTATGGCTACACCTTC. It codes for CASSLAGATGLYGYTF.

The rearrangement uses TRBV4-1 and TRBJ2-7; weak D call: TRBD1 (6 bases). CDR3 length equals 15 residues. Looked up from germline, CDR1 is MGHRA and CDR2 is YSYEKL. The ends were cut back, 3 bases at V and 4 bases at J, with 16 bases in the middle. The CDR3 is CASSQLVGQPYEQYF. The DNA of the CDR3 is TGCGCCAGCAGCCAGTTGGTCGGACAGCCATACGAGCAGTACTTC.

This sequence joins TRBV5-1 and TRBJ1-6; D ambiguous. The length of the CDR3 is 14 residues. V dropped 5 bases and J dropped 7 bases, with 13 bases sitting between them. Germline loops: CDR1 SGHRS, CDR2 YFSETQ. CDR3: CASRQDGGNSPLHF. In DNA, the CDR3 is TGCGCCAGCAGGCAGGACGGCGGGAATTCACCCCTCCACTTT. The entire variable domain, with the rest obtained from reference TRBV5-1 and TRBJ1-6, is as follows: KAGVTQTPRYLIKTRGQQVTLSCSPISGHRSVSWYQQTPGQGLQFLFEYFSETQRNKGNFPGRFSGRQFSNSRSEMNVSTLELGDSALYLCASRQDGGNSPLHFGNGTRLTVT.

V is TRBV2 and J is TRBJ1-6, with 10 bases fitting TRBD1. V dropped 4 bases and J dropped 10; count of bases not matched to a gene: 4. Germline CDR1 and CDR2: SNHLY and FYNNEI. The CDR3 runs to 14 residues. The DNA of the CDR3 is TGTGCCAGCAGTGTGGACAGGGGGATGTCACCCCTCCACTTT. It translates to CASSVDRGMSPLHF. The whole variable domain, remainder taken from reference TRBV2 and TRBJ1-6, is EPEVTQTPSHQVTQMGQEVILRCVPISNHLYFYWYRQILGQKVEFLVSFYNNEISEKSEIFDDQFSVERPDGSNFTLKIRSTKLEDSAMYFCASSVDRGMSPLHFGNGTRLTVT.

The chain employs TRBV6-1 and TRBJ1-2; TRBD1 matches 8 bases. CDR3 length: 15 amino acids. Germline V gene lookup returns CDR1 MNHNS and CDR2 SASEGT. V dropped 5 bases and J dropped 4; count of bases not matched to a gene: 9. The CDR3 DNA sequence: TGTGCCAGCAGTTTTAACAGGGGGGGAGGCTATGGCTACACCTTC. This codes for CASSFNRGGGYGYTF.

The chain links TRBV5-1 to TRBJ1-1; D uncertain. V was cut by 4 bases and J by 4 bases, with 14 bases left in between. Germline lookup yields CDR1 SGHRS and CDR2 YFSETQ. This CDR3 has 14 amino acids. The CDR3 loop is CASSDIAGTTEAFF. The DNA for the CDR3 is TGCGCCAGCAGCGATATAGCGGGTACCACTGAAGCTTTCTTT.

The chain uses TRBV4-2 and TRBJ1-1; D is unclear. This CDR3 comprises 12 residues. The germline V gene encodes CDR1 LGHNA and CDR2 YNFKEQ. V was shortened by 4 bases and J by 5 bases, with 8 bases between the two germline ends. CDR3 region: CASSPGFTEAFF. The CDR3 DNA is TGTGCCAGCAGCCCGGGTTTTACTGAAGCTTTCTTT.